This TCR beta chain was profiled in a study of vaccination and CD4 T cells after COVID-19 (dated by TCRdb to between 2021 and 2024). In terms of the full investigation: Convalescent patients had a positive SARS-CoV-2 result on nasal swab PCR, and of these patients, several had mild disease and one had severe disease. The spike-specific CD4+ TCR repertoire was compared before and after mRNA vaccination in around ten COVID-19 convalescent patients and a handful of infection-naive healthy vaccine recipients. In the convalescent cohort there were six males and four females, among whom were two Hispanic individuals, seven Caucasians, two Asians and one multiracial person. In control cultures, a CEFX viral epitope pool was used as positive control, an HIV-1 Nef peptide pool was used as negative control, or no peptide was added. Two doses of either the Pfizer-BioNTech BNT162b2 vaccine (n=8) or the Moderna mRNA-1273 vaccine (n=2) were administered to participants. For stimulating the cultures, overlapping spike peptide pools were used, derived from SARS-CoV-2 as well as from the common cold coronaviruses HCoV-NL63, HCoV-OC43 and HCoV-229E. Post-vaccine blood samples were collected a median of about 66 days after the second vaccine dose, ranging from roughly 14 to 241 days. Post-COVID blood samples from convalescent patients were collected a median of approximately 100 days after diagnosis, with a range of roughly 35 to 170 days. Study-level results and caveats: The number of convalescent patients in the study was relatively small, and the study did not examine early timepoints following natural infection. Although the median number of SARS-CoV-2-reactive clonotypes went up from 21 after infection to some 37 after vaccination, the increase was not significant. In convalescent patients, a median about 86% of post-vaccine SARS-CoV-2-reactive clones were detected only after vaccination, suggesting vaccine-specific priming. Of the vaccine-specific clones found in convalescent patients, nearly all (304 of 307) were mono-reactive for SARS-CoV-2 spike instead of being cross-reactive with common cold coronaviruses.

CDR1 and CDR2, looked up from the germline V gene, are MNHNS and SASEGT. Reading from cysteine to phenylalanine, the CDR3 counts 12 amino acids. CDR3 DNA only is kept here, 36 bases in frame from base 1. V is shortened by 7 bases, J by 7 bases, and the region joining them spans 11 bases. According to the study, the label for this sample's treatment or condition signals: 10-day PBMC culture with coronavirus spike peptide pools or control peptides (ViraFEST assay). The study used the ViraFEST assay, which expanded antigen-specific T cells with peptide pools and then identified expanded clonotypes by TCR sequencing. The convalescent patients' positive SARS-CoV-2 PCR tests were from March to December 2020, which was before the Alpha, Beta and Delta variants emerged in the United States. Approximately 2.1 million PBMCs per well were cultured in IMDM with approximately 5% human AB serum and 8.5 to 10 IU/ml IL-2, plus 10 ug/ml peptide pools. On days 3 and 7, half of the culture medium was replaced with fresh IL-2-containing medium. After roughly 11 days of culture, CD4+ T cells were isolated by negative selection with the EasySep CD4+ T cell isolation kit. Ficoll-Paque Plus gradient centrifugation was used to isolate PBMCs from whole blood, and the isolated PBMCs were then either used fresh or cryopreserved at -140C. Each culture condition was generally run in triplicate wells.

This clonotype showed up just a few times. Its specific antigen is unknown. The input lacks base qualities; no much larger clone sits a single base away. The method behind the library was PCR. DNA from cultured CD4+ T cells underwent TCR sequencing with the Oncomine TCR Beta short-read assay at the Johns Hopkins FTIC core. Genomic DNA was extracted from the cultured CD4+ T cells with the QIAamp micro DNA kit. Oncomine TCR Beta libraries made from cultured CD4+ T cells were pooled using unique dual indexes and sequenced on an Illumina iSeq 100. Under the source paper's analysis protocol: Non-productive sequences were removed, and CDR3s not starting with C, not ending with F or W, or shorter than 7 amino acids were discarded. The MANAFEST web application identified antigen-specific clonotypes by comparing peptide-stimulated wells against reference wells and other culture wells. Positive clones required FDR below 0.05, an odds ratio above 5, and productive frequency above 0.1% in at least two of three replicate wells. Cross-reactive clonotypes were defined as significantly expanded in both SARS-CoV-2 spike wells and at least one common cold coronavirus spike condition. Using R version 3.6.1, CDR3 homology was evaluated through Levenshtein distances (stringdist) along with unrooted phylogenetic trees (ape). The public reads were run again by TCRdb, first through fastp at Q25 and then through MiXCR, and only productive beta chains were kept. Rows matching on CDR3 protein sequence are summarized as one entry with the most common DNA and genes. For this entry, the V and J calls and clone size follow TCRdb and not the study's own pipeline. The sample table records about 4,400 distinct CDR3 sequences; roughly 38% of these occur just once. Less than 60% of the sample is taken by the ten largest.

The sample in question was CD4+ T cells from blood, cultured in vitro, obtained after SARS-CoV-2 vaccination. The TCR was taken from a human donor who had recovered from COVID-19. The chain uses TRBV6-1 and TRBJ1-5; the D gene is perhaps TRBD1, on 6 matching bases. CDR3 loop: CASNSRGQPQHF. The DNA reads as follows: TGTGCCAGCAATTCCAGGGGACAGCCCCAGCATTTT.